This passage covers 5 T cell receptor beta chains from one sample sequenced in a study of cytomegalovirus exposure and HLA in healthy donors. The repertoire was sequenced with immunoSEQ multiplex PCR; TCRdb's copy has only in-frame clones and lacks some. The sample carries 150,000 to 200,000 clones, roughly 84% recorded once. The sequencing sample was made of PBMCs. These receptors came from a man aged 18-30 years in good health and CMV-seropositive.

V gene TRBV7-8 combines with J gene TRBJ2-2; 12 bases align to TRBD2. Per the germline V gene, CDR1 is SGHVS and CDR2 is FQNEAQ. The CDR3 has 16 amino acids. After removal of 4 bases from V and 0 bases from J, the junction contained 0 bases not matched to a gene. The CDR3: CASSSSGRANTGELFF. CDR3 nucleotide sequence: TGTGCCAGCAGCTCTAGCGGGAGGGCGAACACCGGGGAGCTGTTTTTT.

The J gene is TRBJ2-5, the V gene TRBV27; maybe TRBD2 (5 bases). This CDR3 region has 13 residues. The V end lost 9 bases, the J end lost 1 base, and 12 bases lay between the germline ends. In germline, CDR1 is MNHEY, CDR2 SMNVEV (reference sequence). Here the CDR3 reads CASGPRGQETQYF. DNA of the CDR3: TGTGCCAGTGGGCCCCGGGGCCAAGAGACCCAGTACTTC.

This clone is a singleton in its sample. The V gene is TRBV19, the J gene TRBJ2-2; 10 nucleotides match TRBD1. Germline CDR1 and CDR2: LNHDA and SQIVND (reference sequence). The V and J ends lost 3 bases and 6 bases, in that order; junction bases with no gene match: 7. The CDR3 extends over 16 amino acids. The CDR3 nucleotides read TGTGCCAGTAGTATTTCGGGACAGGGGTTAGCCGGGGAGCTGTTTTTT. Its translation: CASSISGQGLAGELFF. Looking up the rest from reference TRBV19 and TRBJ2-2 gives the full variable domain: DGGITQSPKYLFRKEGQNVTLSCEQNLNHDAMYWYRQDPGQGLRLIYYSQIVNDFQKGDIAEGYSVSREKKESFPLTVTSAQKNPTAFYLCASSISGQGLAGELFFGEGSRLTVL.

The genes are TRBV5-1 and TRBJ2-3, with 9 bases fitting TRBD2. V trimming: 4 bases; J trimming: 4 bases; junction bases outside the gene matches: 7. This CDR3 region has 15 residues. Per the germline V gene, CDR1 is SGHRS and CDR2 is YFSETQ. The CDR3 sequence is CASSRSAGGADTQYF. CDR3 bases: TGCGCCAGCAGCAGATCAGCGGGAGGCGCAGATACGCAGTATTTT.

The chain is built from TRBV5-1 and TRBJ2-7, with a tentative D call TRBD1 (7 bases). Per germline, CDR1 SGHRS and CDR2 YFSETQ. The CDR3 has 14 amino acids. The V end lost 2 bases, the J end lost 4 bases, and 13 bases lay between the germline ends. The DNA for the CDR3 is TGCGCCAGCAGCTTCGGGGGACAGATTTACGAGCAGTACTTC. Amino acid sequence: CASSFGGQIYEQYF.